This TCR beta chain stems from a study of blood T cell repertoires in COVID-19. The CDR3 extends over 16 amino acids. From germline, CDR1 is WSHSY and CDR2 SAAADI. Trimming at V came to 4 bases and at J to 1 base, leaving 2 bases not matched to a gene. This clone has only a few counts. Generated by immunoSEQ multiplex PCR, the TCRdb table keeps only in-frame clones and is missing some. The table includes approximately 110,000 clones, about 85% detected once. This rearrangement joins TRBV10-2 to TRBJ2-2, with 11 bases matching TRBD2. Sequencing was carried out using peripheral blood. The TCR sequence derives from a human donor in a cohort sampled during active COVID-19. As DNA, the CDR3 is TGCGCCAGCAGTGCAACTAGCGGGAGGAACACCGGGGAGCTGTTTTTT. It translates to CASSATSGRNTGELFF.